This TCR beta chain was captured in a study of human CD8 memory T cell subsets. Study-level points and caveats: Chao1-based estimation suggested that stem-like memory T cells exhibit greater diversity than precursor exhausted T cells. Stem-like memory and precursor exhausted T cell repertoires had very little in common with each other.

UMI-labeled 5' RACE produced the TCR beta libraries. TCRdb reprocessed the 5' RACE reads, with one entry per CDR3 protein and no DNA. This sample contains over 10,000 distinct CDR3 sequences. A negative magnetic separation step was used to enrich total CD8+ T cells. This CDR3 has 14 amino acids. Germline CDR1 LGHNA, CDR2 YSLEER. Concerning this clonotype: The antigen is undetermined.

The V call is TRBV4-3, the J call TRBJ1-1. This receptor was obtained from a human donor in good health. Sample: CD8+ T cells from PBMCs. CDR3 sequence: CASSHTEDATEAFF.